One sample yielded the 28 T cell receptor beta chains listed below, sequenced in a study of regulatory T cells in long-lasting Graves disease. The time point here: persistent/refractory GD, antithyroid drugs over 5 years with positive TRAb. Following extraction of RNA from PBMCs, that RNA was used to make the TCR library. Through Arm-PCR of CDR3 regions and iRepertoire HTBI primers, TCR beta libraries were built. TCRdb ran MiXCR on the multiplex PCR reads and lists one entry per CDR3 protein. The table includes roughly 500,000 distinct CDR3 sequences, approximately 23% detected once. The sample consisted of peripheral blood mononuclear cells (PBMCs), taken when the disease was refractory, from a patient treated with antithyroid drugs. The source is a female donor with Graves disease.

The sample holds many counts of this clonotype. The J gene is TRBJ2-5, the V gene TRBV28; the D is unclear. CDR1 is MDHEN and CDR2 is SYDVKM in the germline V gene. Trimming shortened V by 5 bases and J by 4 bases, and 11 bases separated the two germline ends. The CDR3 is made up of 13 amino acids. The CDR3 DNA sequence: TGTGCCAGCAGTAATACTGGATTAGAGACCCAGTACTTC. Its protein is CASSNTGLETQYF.

This clonotype has more than one count but fewer than ten. This chain uses TRBV20-1 with TRBJ2-1; a weak D match, TRBD2 (6 bases). CDR1 and CDR2 (germline): DFQATT, SNEGSKA (reference sequence). The CDR3 spans 13 residues. Here the CDR3 reads CSEGGATYNEQFF. The CDR3 region has the DNA TGCAGCGAGGGCGGGGCCACCTACAATGAGCAGTTCTTC.

In its sample, this clonotype was seen a few times. The rearrangement uses TRBV20-1 and TRBJ2-7; 8 bases align to TRBD1. Germline CDR1 and CDR2: DFQATT and SNEGSKA (reference sequence). The J segment lost 4 bases and the V segment lost 7 bases, leaving 6 bases of the junction unmatched. This CDR3 has 12 residues. The CDR3 loop is CSVVQGAYEQYF. The CDR3 nucleotides read TGCAGTGTCGTGCAGGGGGCGTACGAGCAGTACTTC.

V usage is TRBV30 and J usage is TRBJ1-2, with a possible D match to TRBD1 (6 bases). The CDR3 sequence is 15 residues long. V lost 3 bases, J lost 2 bases, and 16 bases lay in between. Germline assignment: CDR1 GTSNPN and CDR2 SVGIG (reference sequence). The CDR3 region has the DNA TGTGCCTGGAGCGATACAGGGTCGTCGAACTATGGCTACACCTTC. Translating gives CAWSDTGSSNYGYTF.

This clonotype was found once. The rearrangement uses TRBV7-9 and TRBJ1-3; D may be TRBD1 (5 bases). The CDR3 is 17 amino acids. V was cut by 5 bases and J by 0 bases, with 17 bases left in between. Germline loops: CDR1 SEHNR, CDR2 FQNEAQ (reference sequence). The DNA of the CDR3 is TGTGCCAGCAGCCCCCACCTCGGGGGGACCTCTGGAAACACCATATATTTT. Translated, it gives CASSPHLGGTSGNTIYF. Supplemented by reference TRBV7-9 and TRBJ1-3, the full variable domain reads DTGVSQNPRHKITKRGQNVTFRCDPISEHNRLYWYRQTLGQGPEFLTYFQNEAQLEKSRLLSDRFSAERPKGSFSTLEIQRTEQGDSAMYLCASSPHLGGTSGNTIYFGEGSWLTVV.

This sequence joins TRBV30 and TRBJ2-7, with 7 bases fitting TRBD1. The junction had 1 base not matched to a gene; V was cut back by 2 bases and J by 6 bases. The germline CDR1 and CDR2 sequences are GTSNPN and SVGIG (reference sequence). The CDR3 spans 11 residues. The CDR3 DNA reads as TGTGCCTGGAGTCCAGGGGGCGAGCAGTACTTC. Translating it yields CAWSPGGEQYF.

The rearrangement uses TRBV3-1 and TRBJ2-5; 15 positions match TRBD2. Germline CDR1 and CDR2: LGHDT and YNNKEL (reference sequence). The CDR3 has 20 residues. The ends lost 0 bases at V and 5 bases at J; junction bases unmatched: 13. The DNA for the CDR3 is TGTGCCAGCAGCCAAGACCCGGGACTAGCGGGAGGCGCGGGGAACGAGACCCAGTACTTC. Its protein product is CASSQDPGLAGGAGNETQYF.

In its sample, this clonotype was seen many times. This chain's CDR3 is CASIGQGGLNTEAFF. CDR3 DNA sequence: TGTGCCAGCATCGGACAGGGGGGTCTGAACACTGAAGCTTTCTTT. This chain uses TRBV28 with TRBJ1-1; 10 bases align to TRBD1. The V and J ends lost 7 bases and 0 bases, in that order; junction bases with no gene match: 5. This CDR3 has 15 residues. Germline CDR1 reads MDHEN; CDR2 reads SYDVKM.

This clonotype was seen ten or more times. The CDR3 reads CSARGQTYEQYF. For the CDR3, the DNA is TGCAGTGCGCGGGGACAGACCTACGAGCAGTACTTC. This chain links TRBV20-1 with TRBJ2-7, with D possibly matching TRBD1 (7 bases). The germline V and J ends were trimmed by 6 bases and 2 bases, with 11 bases remaining between them. Germline values: CDR1 DFQATT, CDR2 SNEGSKA (reference sequence). The CDR3 spans 12 residues.

V is TRBV11-3 and J is TRBJ2-3, with 9 bases that match TRBD2. Germline loops: CDR1 SGHNT, CDR2 YENEEA. CDR3 length: 15 amino acids. The J segment lost 6 bases and the V segment lost 5 bases, leaving 9 bases of the junction unmatched. CDR3 residues: CASSRLAGLQDTQYF. CDR3 nucleotides: TGTGCCAGCAGCCGTCTAGCGGGATTACAGGATACGCAGTATTTT.

Points on this clonotype: One base away lies a much larger clone, so this may be a sequencing read error. This rearrangement joins TRBV9 to TRBJ1-5; 7 bases agree with TRBD1. The V gene's germline CDR1 is SGDLS and CDR2 YYNGEE. The CDR3 runs 15 residues. The CDR3 here is CANSAGTDSNQPQHF. CDR3 in DNA: TGTGCCAACAGCGCAGGGACAGATAGCAATCAGCCCCAGCATTTT.

This clonotype was recorded many times. The rearrangement uses TRBV12-3 or TRBV12-4 and TRBJ1-6; D gene unclear. The CDR3 consists of 15 residues. The germline V and J ends were trimmed by 4 bases and 6 bases, with 13 bases remaining between them. CDR3 in amino acids: CASSWATRFNSPLHF. DNA of the CDR3: TGTGCCAGCAGTTGGGCCACTCGTTTTAATTCACCCCTCCACTTT.

This clonotype was counted between two and nine times. J is TRBJ2-7 and V is TRBV4-1; the D call may be TRBD1 or TRBD2 (6 bases each). V was trimmed by 4 bases and J by 2 bases, leaving 12 bases between them. The germline CDR1 and CDR2 sequences are MGHRA and YSYEKL. The CDR3 covers 14 residues. CDR3 sequence reads: CASSLTEGAYEQYF. In nucleotides, the CDR3 is TGCGCCAGCAGCCTGACGGAGGGGGCCTACGAGCAGTACTTC.

The CDR3 DNA is TGTGCCAGCAGCCAAGTCTCGGGTACTGGAAACACCATATATTTT. This encodes CASSQVSGTGNTIYF. The genes are TRBV3-1 and TRBJ1-3; D remains ambiguous. Germline assignment: CDR1 LGHDT and CDR2 YNNKEL (reference sequence). The V and J ends lost 1 base and 2 bases respectively, with 9 bases between them. CDR3 size: 15 residues.

The table lists this clonotype with a few counts. The rearrangement links TRBV13 to TRBJ2-5; 10 bases align to TRBD1. This CDR3 is 14 amino acids long. Germline lookup yields CDR1 PRHDT and CDR2 FYEKMQ (reference sequence). Trimming cost V 5 bases and J 4 bases; bases outside gene matches: 4. As DNA, the CDR3 is TGTGCCAGCAGCCAGACAGGGGGCTCAGAGACCCAGTACTTC. This sequence encodes CASSQTGGSETQYF.

In this sample, this clonotype turned up many times. This CDR3 reads CASSLIGQGSGYTF. For the CDR3, the DNA is TGTGCCAGCAGCTTAATAGGGCAGGGCAGTGGCTACACCTTC. The V gene is TRBV7-2, the J gene TRBJ1-2; the D gene is possibly TRBD1 (5 bases). The CDR3 consists of 14 residues. V lost 2 bases and J lost 7, with 14 bases in between. Germline V gives CDR1 SGHTA, CDR2 FQGNSA.

This clonotype has just a few counts. The rearrangement uses TRBV11-2 and TRBJ2-2, with D perhaps TRBD2 (5 bases). CDR3 size: 18 residues. Trimming removed 5 bases from V and 6 bases from J, with 25 bases in between. CDR1 is SGHAT and CDR2 is FQNNGV in the germline V gene. CDR3: CASSPGSKPGPGSGELFF. CDR3 DNA: TGTGCCAGCAGCCCAGGTTCCAAACCGGGCCCGGGGTCCGGGGAGCTGTTTTTT. The whole variable domain, filled in from reference TRBV11-2 and TRBJ2-2, reads EAGVAQSPRYKIIEKRQSVAFWCNPISGHATLYWYQQILGQGPKLLIQFQNNGVVDDSQLPKDRFSAERLKGVDSTLKIQPAKLEDSAVYLCASSPGSKPGPGSGELFFGEGSRLTVL.

This clonotype showed up many times. The genes are TRBV5-5 and TRBJ2-5; 11 bases align to TRBD2. Germline V CDR1 and CDR2: SGHKS, YYEKEE (reference sequence). This CDR3 contains 16 residues. The V segment lost 5 bases and the J segment 4 bases; nucleotides outside the gene matches: 10. The CDR3 coding sequence is TGTGCCAGCAGGCCCCCTTTAGCGGGGGGGATAGAGACCCAGTACTTC. Its protein is CASRPPLAGGIETQYF.

For the CDR3, the DNA is TGCGCCAGCAGCCAAGCATCCGGGGAGCTGTTTTTT. It specifies CASSQASGELFF. The chain employs TRBV4-1 and TRBJ2-2; D remains unclear. Germline values: CDR1 MGHRA, CDR2 YSYEKL. V lost 1 base, J lost 6 bases, and 3 bases lay in between. The CDR3 has 12 amino acids.

This clonotype appeared a single time. The V and J genes are TRBV7-2 and TRBJ2-2; 10 nucleotides align to TRBD2. Germline CDR1 SGHTA, CDR2 FQGNSA. This CDR3 has 17 amino acids. V lost 1 base, J lost 3 bases, and 5 bases stayed unmatched. The CDR3 loop is CASSLVSGGPDTGELFF. The CDR3 region has the DNA TGTGCCAGCAGCTTAGTTAGCGGGGGGCCTGACACCGGGGAGCTGTTTTTT.

This sequence joins TRBV12-3 or TRBV12-4 and TRBJ2-2, with unresolved D. The CDR3 loop spans 14 amino acids. The V gene lost 5 bases and the J gene lost 2 bases, with 9 bases spanning the gap. Here the CDR3 reads CASSGVLNTGELFF. The CDR3 coding sequence is TGTGCCAGCAGTGGGGTCCTCAACACCGGGGAGCTGTTTTTT.

The CDR3 DNA sequence: TGCAGTGCCGCCCCTCAGGGGTATGGATACGAGCAGTACTTC. This gives the protein CSAAPQGYGYEQYF. The chain combines TRBV20-1 with TRBJ2-7; tentatively, D is TRBD1 (6 bases). V was shortened by 6 bases and J by 4 bases, with 19 bases between the two germline ends. This CDR3 region has 14 residues. Germline CDR1 DFQATT, CDR2 SNEGSKA (reference sequence).

Details on this clonotype: This may stem from a read error, because a much larger clone lies one nucleotide away. V and J are TRBV5-1 and TRBJ1-2; no clear D gene. V shed 0 bases and J shed 2 bases, with 14 bases lying between them. The CDR3 is 16 residues long. The germline V gene has CDR1 SGHRS and CDR2 YFSETQ. The CDR3 nucleotides read TGCGCCAGCAGCTTGGGCGACACGAACTCCAACTATGGCTACACCTTC. Translation gives CASSLGDTNSNYGYTF. Using reference TRBV5-1 and TRBJ1-2 for the parts outside the CDR3, the full variable domain is KAGVTQTPRYLIKTRGQQVTLSCSPISGHRSVSWYQQTPGQGLQFLFEYFSETQRNKGNFPGRFSGRQFSNSRSEMNVSTLELGDSALYLCASSLGDTNSNYGYTFGSGTRLTVV.

This clonotype was observed at least ten times. The J gene is TRBJ2-6, the V gene TRBV28, with a possible D match to TRBD2 (6 bases). The V gene's germline CDR1 is MDHEN and CDR2 SYDVKM. CDR3 length: 16 amino acids. The V and J ends lost 8 bases and 0 bases respectively, with 14 bases between them. CDR3 loop: CASLPGGNSGANVLTF. The DNA for the CDR3 is TGTGCCAGCCTGCCTGGCGGGAACTCTGGGGCCAACGTCCTGACTTTC.

The gene calls are TRBV4-1 and TRBJ1-5; D not certain. The CDR3 totals 14 residues. CDR1 and CDR2 (germline): MGHRA, YSYEKL. V was pared by 3 bases and J by 3 bases, with 9 bases between. The CDR3 reads CASSHQINNQPQHF. The CDR3 DNA follows: TGCGCCAGCAGCCACCAGATCAACAATCAGCCCCAGCATTTT.

Regarding this clonotype: A read error may account for a junction end that differs from germline. The DNA of the CDR3 is TGTGCCACCGCGACAGGGTTAGCCTATGGCTACGCCTTC. Encoded protein: CATATGLAYGYAF. This chain connects TRBV19 to TRBJ1-2; 7 bases fit TRBD1. Germline CDR1 and CDR2: LNHDA and SQIVND (reference sequence). The CDR3 covers 13 residues.

The chain carries TRBV7-2 and TRBJ2-1, with D perhaps matching TRBD2 (5 bases). V lost 0 bases, J lost 3 bases, and 9 bases lay in between. The CDR3 is made up of 15 amino acids. Per germline, CDR1 SGHTA and CDR2 FQGNSA. The CDR3 region is CASSLAGAGYNEQFF. The CDR3 coding sequence is TGTGCCAGCAGCTTAGCGGGAGCCGGCTACAATGAGCAGTTCTTC.

The rearrangement links TRBV6-2 or TRBV6-3 to TRBJ2-1, with 12 bases aligning to TRBD2. Trimming at V came to 6 bases and at J to 4 bases, leaving 4 bases not matched to a gene. The CDR3 consists of 15 residues. Germline V CDR1 and CDR2: MNHEY, SVGEGT. CDR3 DNA sequence: TGTGCCAGCAGGGCCGGGACTAGCGGGTACAATGAGCAGTTCTTC. Translation gives CASRAGTSGYNEQFF.